Each of the 19 T cell receptor beta chains below was sequenced from the same sample in a study of T cells after yellow fever vaccination. MiXCR was run by TCRdb on the 5' RACE reads, yielding one entry per CDR3 protein. Of 350,000 or so distinct CDR3 sequences in the sample, around 8.1% were seen once. The sample was PBMCs, taken around 45 days after the first yellow fever vaccination. The receptors shown here come from a man aged 18 to 30 who received the YFV17D yellow fever vaccine.

This chain joins TRBV20-1 and TRBJ1-6; 7 nucleotides agree with TRBD1. The CDR3 spans 14 residues. CDR1 is DFQATT and CDR2 is SNEGSKA in the germline V gene (reference sequence). Unmatched junction bases numbered 9, after V lost 4 bases and J lost 9 bases. In nucleotides, the CDR3 is TGCAGTGCTACCCAGGGGGGTTTACGTTCACCCCTCCACTTT. Translation: CSATQGGLRSPLHF.

This chain connects TRBV20-1 to TRBJ2-2, with TRBD2 matching over 12 bases. Germline V lookup: CDR1 DFQATT, CDR2 SNEGSKA (reference sequence). The CDR3 loop spans 15 amino acids. Trimming at V came to 0 bases and at J to 6 bases, leaving 2 bases not matched to a gene. The CDR3 here is CSARDPSGGAGELFF. CDR3 coding DNA: TGCAGTGCTAGAGATCCTAGCGGGGGGGCCGGGGAGCTGTTTTTT.

Written as DNA, the CDR3 is TGCGCCAGCAGCTCGGTGCGGGAGGGGACCACCACAGATACGCAGCATTTT. Its translation is CASSSVREGTTTDTQHF. V gene TRBV5-1 combines with J gene TRBJ2-3; TRBD1 might be the D (5 bases). The J call is doubtful: the DNA matches TRBJ1-5 better. The CDR3 consists of 17 residues. Germline CDR1 and CDR2: SGHRS and YFSETQ.

The chain combines TRBV9 with TRBJ1-1; TRBD1 might be the D (5 bases). The CDR3 consists of 14 residues. V shed 3 bases and J shed 6 bases, with 15 bases lying between them. Germline V gene data show CDR1 as SGDLS and CDR2 as YYNGEE. CDR3 sequence (DNA): TGTGCCAGCAGCGGCAGAGTGGGAGGGGCTGAAGCTTTCTTT. Its translation: CASSGRVGGAEAFF.

This clonotype was detected ten times or more. The rearrangement uses TRBV3-1 and TRBJ1-1; no clear D gene. CDR1 is LGHDT, CDR2 YNNKEL, per germline (reference sequence). This CDR3 contains 14 residues. The V gene lost 0 bases and the J gene lost 1 base, with 6 bases spanning the gap. This chain's CDR3 is CASSQEPENTEAFF. CDR3 coding DNA: TGTGCCAGCAGCCAAGAACCCGAGAACACTGAAGCTTTCTTT.

This clonotype turned up a few times. J is TRBJ2-3 and V is TRBV2; D possibly matches TRBD1 or TRBD2 (6 bases each). Trimming shortened V by 9 bases and J by 4 bases, and 14 bases separated the two germline ends. The CDR3 is made up of 13 amino acids. CDR1 SNHLY and CDR2 FYNNEI come from the germline V gene. The CDR3 DNA sequence: TGTGCCAGAGAGAGGGGGGCCTCAGATACGCAGTATTTT. This gives the protein CARERGASDTQYF.

The chain is built from TRBV12-3 or TRBV12-4 and TRBJ2-7; D is ambiguous. V was trimmed by 6 bases and J by 0 bases, leaving 15 bases between them. CDR3 length equals 15 residues. The CDR3 region has the DNA TGTGCCAGCAGACCCGGAGACACGAGCTCCTACGAGCAGTACTTC. Its protein is CASRPGDTSSYEQYF.

This clonotype appeared a few times. The gene calls are TRBV7-2 and TRBJ2-4; D gene uncertain. CDR3 length: 14 amino acids. Looked up from germline, CDR1 is SGHTA and CDR2 is FQGNSA. V lost 4 bases and J 0 bases, leaving 7 bases between the germline ends. The CDR3 protein is CASSSPVAKNIQYF. In DNA, the CDR3 is TGTGCCAGCAGCTCCCCAGTAGCCAAAAACATTCAGTACTTC.

The V gene is TRBV7-3, the J gene TRBJ1-1; D call uncertain. From germline, CDR1 is SGHTA and CDR2 FQGTGA. V dropped 5 bases and J dropped 5 bases, with 12 bases sitting between them. The CDR3 runs 13 residues. The chain's CDR3 is CASSADGVTEAFF. The CDR3 DNA reads as TGTGCCAGCAGCGCCGATGGTGTTACTGAAGCTTTCTTT.

The chain recombines TRBV6-1 with TRBJ1-1; D gene unclear. The CDR3 is 15 residues long. V was shortened by 6 bases and J by 2 bases, with 16 bases between the two germline ends. Germline V gene sequence: CDR1 MNHNS, CDR2 SASEGT. The DNA of the CDR3 is TGTGCCAGCAGGGAAACGATCCGTTTCAACACTGAAGCTTTCTTT. Protein: CASRETIRFNTEAFF.

This clonotype was counted only a few times. The CDR3, as DNA: TGTGCCAGCAGTGAACGCCAGATTAATTCACCCCTCCACTTT. This gives the protein CASSERQINSPLHF. This chain links TRBV2 with TRBJ1-6; no clear D. There are 14 residues in the CDR3. With 2 bases removed from V and 6 bases from J, the gap between germline ends came to 8 bases. Germline V CDR1 and CDR2: SNHLY, FYNNEI.

This clonotype was counted at least ten times. The chain couples TRBV21-1 to TRBJ1-5. TRBV21-1 is designated a pseudogene. The CDR3 consists of 13 residues. CDR3 DNA sequence: TGTGCCAGCAGACGTTATAGCAATCAGCCCCAGCATTTT. It codes for CASRRYSNQPQHF.

This clonotype was seen a few times. The chain has TRBV6-4 and TRBJ2-3; D gene ambiguous. V shed 2 bases and J shed 0 bases, with 6 bases lying between them. This CDR3 region has 14 residues. CDR1 and CDR2 (germline): MRHNA, SNTAGT. The DNA for the CDR3 is TGTGCCAGCAGTGACGAACCCAGCACAGATACGCAGTATTTT. It translates to CASSDEPSTDTQYF.

J is TRBJ2-1 and V is TRBV5-6, with a possible D match to TRBD2 (5 bases). V shed 4 bases and J shed 1 base, with 12 bases lying between them. The CDR3 spans 15 residues. Germline-derived CDR1 and CDR2 are SGHDT and YYEEEE. CDR3 amino acids: CASSPGITSYNEQFF. The CDR3 DNA follows: TGTGCCAGCAGCCCCGGGATAACTTCCTACAATGAGCAGTTCTTC.

The sample holds many counts of this clonotype. The rearrangement uses TRBV29-1 and TRBJ2-4; D unclear. Germline V gene data show CDR1 as SQVTM and CDR2 as ANQGSEA. The CDR3 length is 14 residues. V lost 4 bases and J 0 bases, leaving 10 bases between the germline ends. CDR3 bases: TGCAGCGTTGTCGAAGTACTAGCCAAAAACATTCAGTACTTC. Translating it yields CSVVEVLAKNIQYF. Complete variable domain (other parts from reference TRBV29-1 and TRBJ2-4): SAVISQKPSRDICQRGTSLTIQCQVDSQVTMMFWYRQQPGQSLTLIATANQGSEATYESGFVIDKFPISRPNLTFSTLTVSNMSPEDSSIYLCSVVEVLAKNIQYFGAGTRLSVL.

In its sample, this clonotype was seen many times. The genes are TRBV4-3 and TRBJ2-7, with D perhaps matching TRBD2 (5 bases). Trimming cost V 0 bases and J 2 bases, with 14 bases left between them. The CDR3 covers 16 residues. Per the germline V gene, CDR1 is LGHNA and CDR2 is YSLEER. CDR3 sequence: CASSQDGAVPPYEQYF. In nucleotides, the CDR3 is TGCGCCAGCAGCCAAGATGGAGCGGTCCCTCCCTACGAGCAGTACTTC.

This clonotype has more than one count but fewer than ten. CDR3 coding DNA: TGTGCCATCAGTGTAAGCGGGGGGAACAATGAGCAGTTCTTC. Protein product: CAISVSGGNNEQFF. The rearrangement uses TRBV10-3 and TRBJ2-1, with TRBD2 matching 9 bases. The CDR3 spans 14 residues. Germline-derived CDR1 and CDR2 are ENHRY and SYGVKD. The V gene end was trimmed by 4 bases and the J gene end by 5 bases; junction bases not matched to a gene: 3.

V is TRBV10-3 and J is TRBJ1-1; D possibly corresponds to TRBD1 (5 bases). The length of the CDR3 is 14 residues. The germline V gene encodes CDR1 ENHRY and CDR2 SYGVKD. V shed 3 bases and J shed 4 bases, with 12 bases lying between them. The CDR3 spells CAISDIRGFTEAFF. The DNA of the CDR3 is TGTGCCATCAGTGACATTAGGGGTTTCACTGAAGCTTTCTTT.

As to this clonotype: An end of the junction differs from the germline gene, which may be a read error. This chain joins TRBV7-7 and TRBJ2-1, with 7 positions matching TRBD1. CDR1 is SSHAT, CDR2 FNYEAQ, per germline (reference sequence). The CDR3 runs to 13 residues. CDR3 nucleotides: TGTGCTAGCAGCTTAGGGGACAGCGATGAGCAGTTCTTC. Translating it yields CASSLGDSDEQFF.